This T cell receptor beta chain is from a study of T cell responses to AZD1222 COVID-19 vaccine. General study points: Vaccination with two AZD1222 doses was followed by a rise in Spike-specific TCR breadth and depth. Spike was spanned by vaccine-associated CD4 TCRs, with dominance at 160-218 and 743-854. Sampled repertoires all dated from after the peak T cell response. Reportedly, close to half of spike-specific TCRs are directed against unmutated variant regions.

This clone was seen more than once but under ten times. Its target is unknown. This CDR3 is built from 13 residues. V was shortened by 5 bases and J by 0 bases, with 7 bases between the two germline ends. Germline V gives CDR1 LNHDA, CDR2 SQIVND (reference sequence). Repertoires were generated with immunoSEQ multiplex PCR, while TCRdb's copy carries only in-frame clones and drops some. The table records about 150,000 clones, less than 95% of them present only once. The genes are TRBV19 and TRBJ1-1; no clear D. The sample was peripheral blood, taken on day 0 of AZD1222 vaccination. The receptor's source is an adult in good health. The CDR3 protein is CASSSNVNTEAFF. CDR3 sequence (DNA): TGTGCCAGTAGTTCGAACGTGAACACTGAAGCTTTCTTT.